Sequencing of this T cell receptor beta chain was carried out in a study of PD-1 blockade in classical Hodgkin lymphoma. General study points: Repertoires differed for reasons still undefined, possibly disease activity or prior therapy. Complete responders' diversity at baseline resembled that of newly diagnosed patients. A significant rise in TCR diversity by C4D1 was seen for CD4+ but not CD8+ cells.

TCRdb keeps only in-frame clones here, not all; method: immunoSEQ multiplex PCR. This sample has roughly 56,000 clones, with around nine tenths found just once. The CDR3 is 15 amino acids. Germline CDR1 SGHRS, CDR2 YFSETQ. J gave up 4 bases and V 2 bases, and 5 bases lay outside the gene matches. Each patient experienced a relapse that followed autologous stem cell transplantation, and brentuximab vedotin exposure varied. The patients, who had relapsed/refractory classical Hodgkin lymphoma, achieved best responses of complete response, partial response or progressive disease. Of note for this clone: Its antigen is as yet unknown.

The J gene is TRBJ2-7, the V gene TRBV5-1; TRBD2 aligns across 11 bases. The sample in question was peripheral blood mononuclear cells (PBMCs), obtained before the second cycle of nivolumab. The receptor's source is a human donor with classical Hodgkin lymphoma. This CDR3 reads CASSLDGTSGYEQYF. The CDR3 DNA reads TGCGCCAGCAGCTTAGACGGGACTAGCGGTTACGAGCAGTACTTC.